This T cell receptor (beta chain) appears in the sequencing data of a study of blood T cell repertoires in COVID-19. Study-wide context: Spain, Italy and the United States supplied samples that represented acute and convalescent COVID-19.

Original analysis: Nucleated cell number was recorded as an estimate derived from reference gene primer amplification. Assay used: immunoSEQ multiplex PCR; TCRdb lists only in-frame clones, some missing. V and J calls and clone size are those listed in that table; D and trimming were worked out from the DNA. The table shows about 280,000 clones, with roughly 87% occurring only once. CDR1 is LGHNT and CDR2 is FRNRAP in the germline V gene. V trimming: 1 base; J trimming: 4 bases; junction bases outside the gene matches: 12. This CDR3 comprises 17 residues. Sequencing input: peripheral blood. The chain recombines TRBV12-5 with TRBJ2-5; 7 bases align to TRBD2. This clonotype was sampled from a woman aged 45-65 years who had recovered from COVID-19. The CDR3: CASGLGLERGSGETQYF. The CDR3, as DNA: TGTGCTAGTGGTTTGGGATTAGAGCGGGGTTCTGGAGAGACCCAGTACTTC.